The clone carrying this T cell receptor (beta chain) was observed a single time. The target antigen is unknown. Amplified TCR beta CDR3 regions came from RNA transcripts. Primed by the HTBI set, a first-round RT-PCR was run on the TCR CDR3. TCRdb re-called the multiplex PCR reads with MiXCR, one entry per CDR3 protein. This table holds about 640,000 distinct CDR3 sequences, around 20% found once. This entry is derived from a study of T cells in Graves' hyperthyroidism and ophthalmopathy. Study results and limitations: Within blood appeared most thyroid clonotypes that had expanded above 0.001.

With 3 bases clipped from V and 9 bases from J, the junction kept 7 bases outside the gene matches. Germline CDR1 reads MGHDK; CDR2 reads SYGVNS. The CDR3 length is 16 residues. The material sequenced was blood. The chain combines TRBV25-1 with TRBJ2-1; 14 positions match TRBD2. This clonotype originated in a man aged 25-45 years with Graves' ophthalmopathy. This CDR3 is CASSDEGLAGVVEQFF. DNA for the CDR3: TGTGCCAGCAGTGACGAGGGACTAGCGGGAGTTGTTGAGCAGTTCTTC.